A selection of T cell receptor beta chains follows, all from one sample in a study of T cell repertoires in cytomegalovirus infection. TCRdb recomputed calls from the reads with MiXCR, one row per CDR3 protein. The repertoire includes about 110,000 distinct CDR3 sequences, around 28% of them detected once, and about 81% sits in the top ten. The antigens of these receptors remain unknown. The material was CD8+ T cells from cultured PBMCs, obtained from culture after CMV antigen stimulation. Every receptor here comes from a human donor in good health (CMV status not recorded). Some clones in this sample may be carry-over from other donors' samples. Both conserved end residues are trimmed from each CDR3.

v_gene,j_gene,CDR3aa
TRBV7-2,TRBJ2-3,ASSSSGGATDTQY
TRBV7-6,TRBJ1-1,ASSLEAVNTEAF
TRBV28,TRBJ2-5,ASSPTPTEKETQY
TRBV7-9,TRBJ2-7,ASSLERQISYEQY
TRBV14,TRBJ2-3,ASSQDRSDTQY
TRBV27,TRBJ2-1,ASSFRGAYKEQF
TRBV7-6,TRBJ1-4,ASSSPSGQGDEKLF
TRBV5-5,TRBJ2-1,ASSVDRGSYNEQF
TRBV15,TRBJ2-1,ATSRATDEQDWNEQF
TRBV2,TRBJ2-6,ASIGQSGANVLT
TRBV19,TRBJ2-5,ASSFGTAETQY
TRBV19,TRBJ2-1,ASRRQGYNEQF
TRBV14,TRBJ1-6,ASSQRLYNSPLH
TRBV20-1,TRBJ2-1,SARALAGGNNEQF
TRBV7-9,TRBJ1-1,ASSKGGANTEAF
TRBV6-2/TRBV6-3,TRBJ2-5,ASSYVENQETQY
TRBV7-9,TRBJ1-1,ASSSGPPEAF
TRBV29-1,TRBJ2-1,SGEGVGDNEQF
TRBV2,TRBJ2-3,ASSAGLAGFTDTQY
TRBV2,TRBJ2-5,ASISTSGGFGTQY
TRBV7-4,TRBJ2-7,GSSPPDRGRYEQY
TRBV7-6,TRBJ2-1,ASSFVGQEQF
TRBV27,TRBJ2-1,ASSPSASGGFGEQF
TRBV12-3/TRBV12-4,TRBJ2-5,ASSLPVLGETQY
TRBV5-1,TRBJ2-7,ASSLDGDSNNYEQY
TRBV6-5,TRBJ2-5,ASSYGGQGGETQY
TRBV28,TRBJ1-4,ASRPTTWNEKLF
TRBV7-9,TRBJ2-7,ASSPWDRIYEQY
TRBV4-1,TRBJ1-6,ASSQEPVVNSPLH
TRBV7-6,TRBJ1-6,ASSPGRGDSPLH
TRBV4-1,TRBJ1-6,ASSPRNFDSPLH
TRBV5-3,TRBJ2-1,ARSLAEKRGPDYNEQF
TRBV19,TRBJ2-1,ASTRGADEQF
TRBV7-6,TRBJ2-5,ASSFPDRQETQY
TRBV15,TRBJ2-3,ATARGQDDYTDTQY
TRBV7-2,TRBJ1-1,ASSLNLGPAAEAF
TRBV12-3/TRBV12-4,TRBJ2-3,ASSGGLAGVNTQY
TRBV6-1,TRBJ2-7,ASSVEGPYEQY
TRBV7-8,TRBJ1-5,ASSFGQGVYSNQPQH
TRBV7-9,TRBJ2-5,ASSLASDRDPRGETQY
TRBV27,TRBJ2-7,ASSRAGQGAVEQY
TRBV10-3,TRBJ2-5,ATQTAIKIQETQY
TRBV7-8,TRBJ2-1,ASSGPLEVHNEQF
TRBV20-1,TRBJ2-1,SARAVVSNEQF
TRBV27,TRBJ1-6,ASRGMGRTNSPLH
TRBV6-1,TRBJ2-7,ASSESTGFTYEQY
TRBV28,TRBJ2-7,ASSSRTGTSYEQY
TRBV19,TRBJ1-2,AIPAGGGYT
TRBV2,TRBJ2-1,ASRDRFSSYNEQF
TRBV7-9,TRBJ2-4,ASSPRLAKNIQY
TRBV7-4,TRBJ1-4,ASSCVRQGNLSANEKLF
TRBV7-6,TRBJ2-3,ASGVVAWGLPDTQY
TRBV12-3/TRBV12-4,TRBJ1-1,ASSFRPLGTEAF
TRBV27,TRBJ1-2,ASSSPRDNYGYT
TRBV20-1,TRBJ2-7,SARSRHDLEQY
TRBV28,TRBJ1-1,ASRTGTGNTEAF